Here is one TCR beta chain with its context. The antigen it binds to is not known. Qualities for individual bases were not recorded, and no much larger clone is one base off. The entry originates in a study of T cell repertoires in ileal Crohn's disease (dated by TCRdb to about 2019). Background on the whole study: At the time of surgery, roughly 35% of patients were active smokers, and the median duration of disease was seven to eight years. Every patient underwent surgery because of a complication, which was stricturing disease in 61% of cases and penetrating disease in approximately 40%. About half of the patients received postoperative therapy: about a dozen received thiopurines and 15 to 20 received anti-TNF agents. TCR repertoire analysis was done in a few dozen Crohn's disease patients from a prospective multicentre cohort. The study was conducted in parallel with a multicentre cohort that was designed to identify predictors of early endoscopic recurrence following ileocolonic resection. A Rutgeerts score higher than i0 was the definition used for endoscopic postoperative recurrence. A total of around 150 mucosal samples from roughly 60 patients were sequenced, collected from several sites on the surgical specimen as well as at postoperative endoscopy. Paper-wide results and their limitations: More high-frequency clones were carried by sorted CD8 T cells than by CD4 T cells, suggesting that mucosal expansions were mainly CD8. Higher percentages of high-frequency clones at the time of surgery were linked to endoscopic recurrence, and every patient with clonality above 26.8% (18/57) had recurrence. A significantly higher proportion of clonal expansions was observed in active smokers at surgery than in non-smokers (approximately 26% vs 17%, p=0.02). Only a subgroup of patients, of unstated size, had their mucosal CD4 and CD8 T cells sorted and sequenced.

Adults with ileal or ileocolonic Crohn's disease and an indication for ileocolonic resection were eligible for inclusion. Whole ileal mucosal biopsies were kept frozen at -80 degrees C prior to DNA extraction. Genomic DNA was isolated from frozen whole biopsies using a TRizol-based method, and the DNA was quantified with a NanoDrop 2000 spectrophotometer. For commercial TCRB immunosequencing, about 0.45 micrograms of biopsy DNA were submitted for each sample. CDR3 regions were amplified from genomic DNA by Adaptive Biotechnology using a two-step, amplification bias-controlled multiplex PCR. Primers for every V and J gene segment were used in the first PCR, and barcodes and Illumina adapters were added in the second PCR. CDR3 libraries were sequenced on an Illumina instrument. From the authors' description of their analysis: Vendor-provided pipelines were combined with custom analysis of raw data in R/Bioconductor under R version 3.3.0. Clonality, which ranges from 0 to 1, was calculated as the inverse of the normalised Shannon entropy across all productive clones. The repertoire share taken up by the top 100 clones defined high-frequency clones, and only clones that passed a 95% confidence test were kept. The Simpson index measured repertoire diversity, and the Morisita-Horn index measured overlap between samples. TCRdb mirrors the immuneACCESS table, restricted to in-frame sequences. Some clones are absent from its copies; in checked studies, under half trace to an unresolved V gene, and the reason for the others is unknown. V and J calls plus clone size are reproduced from that table; the DNA served to infer D and trimming. The sample includes approximately 12,000 clones, with roughly four fifths observed a single time. The leading ten clones occupy 4.5% of the sample.

Including the terminal cysteine and phenylalanine, the CDR3 comprises 13 residues. The entry retains the CDR3 DNA only, 39 bases that are in frame from base 1. Trimming removed 6 bases from V and 2 bases from J; the gene matches leave 6 bases unexplained. Taken from the germline V gene, the CDR1 and CDR2 loops are SQVTM and ANQGSEA. This chain joins TRBV29-1 to TRBJ1-2, with TRBD1 identical over 7 junction bases. Sequencing input: ileal tissue. The source is an adult with Crohn's disease. The DNA sequence is given as TGCAGCGTGAGGACAGGAGGGAACTATGGCTACACCTTC. This sequence encodes CSVRTGGNYGYTF.